The source of this T cell receptor (beta chain) is a study of beta chain features in type 1 diabetes. General observations from the study: Among type 1 diabetes patients, VDJ junctions had fewer insertions and more deletions.

A word on this clone: What it binds is unknown.

Sequencing targeted expressed TCRB transcripts, as all isolated RNA had been reverse transcribed. Using immunoSEQ multiplex PCR, the repertoire was profiled, and TCRdb retains in-frame clones only, with some absent. Of about 410,000 clones in the sample, approximately 15% are singletons; the top ten hold 0.035% to 0.04%. Germline V CDR1 and CDR2: SGHNT, YYREEE (reference sequence). The CDR3 is made up of 12 amino acids. V was cut by 2 bases and J by 6 bases, with 5 bases left in between. The receptor comes from a man between 25 and 39 years old in good health. Sequencing was performed on naive CD4+ T cells from blood. V gene TRBV5-4 combines with J gene TRBJ2-2; D remains ambiguous. The CDR3 spells CASSFRAGELFF. For the CDR3, the DNA is TGTGCCAGCAGCTTCCGCGCCGGGGAGCTGTTTTTT.